Sequencing of this T cell receptor beta chain was carried out in a study of cytomegalovirus exposure and HLA in healthy donors. General study points: Researchers counted around 170 TCR beta chains as cytomegalovirus-associated.

This clone was recorded a few times. Its antigen is not identified. The CDR3 loop spans 15 amino acids. The V gene's germline CDR1 is SGHTA and CDR2 FQGTGA. V lost 5 bases and J lost 3; bases outside the gene matches: 3. Profiled with immunoSEQ multiplex PCR; TCRdb holds only in-frame clones, not every one. This sample has about 49,000 clones, with around nine tenths found just once. This chain uses TRBV7-3 with TRBJ2-1; 11 nucleotides align to TRBD2. The sequence derives from a man aged 18 to 29 in good health and CMV-seronegative. The sequencing sample was made of PBMCs. This CDR3 reads CASSMGLAVYNEQFF. The CDR3 nucleotides read TGTGCCAGCAGCATGGGACTAGCGGTCTACAATGAGCAGTTCTTC. The variable domain in full, completed from reference TRBV7-3 and TRBJ2-1, reads GAGVSQTPSNKVTEKGKYVELRCDPISGHTALYWYRQSLGQGPEFLIYFQGTGAADDSGLPNDRFFAVRPEGSVSTLKIQRTERGDSAVYLCASSMGLAVYNEQFFGPGTRLTVL.